This T cell receptor (beta chain) was found in a study of blood T cell repertoires in COVID-19. About the research overall: Donors in the United States, Italy and Spain gave samples during acute or convalescent COVID-19. T cells, B-cell-depleted T cells, or PBMCs supplied cDNA or gDNA.

Authors' data handling: The assay estimated nucleated cells by amplifying reference gene primers. The data were produced by immunoSEQ multiplex PCR, yet TCRdb's version contains in-frame clones alone and is incomplete. V, J and clone size are those of that table, while D and trimming were read from the DNA. The sample yields a few hundred thousand clones, more than 75% seen once. The CDR3 consists of 14 residues. The J segment lost 0 bases and the V segment lost 6 bases, leaving 1 base of the junction unmatched. Germline V gene sequence: CDR1 SGHRS, CDR2 YFSETQ. The chain joins TRBV5-1 to TRBJ2-3, with TRBD1 matching 10 bases. The TCR sequence derives from a man in his fifties or sixties with acute or convalescent COVID-19. Sequenced: peripheral blood. The CDR3 sequence: CASMDRGSTDTQYF. In DNA form, the CDR3 reads TGCGCCAGCATGGACAGGGGGAGCACAGATACGCAGTATTTT.